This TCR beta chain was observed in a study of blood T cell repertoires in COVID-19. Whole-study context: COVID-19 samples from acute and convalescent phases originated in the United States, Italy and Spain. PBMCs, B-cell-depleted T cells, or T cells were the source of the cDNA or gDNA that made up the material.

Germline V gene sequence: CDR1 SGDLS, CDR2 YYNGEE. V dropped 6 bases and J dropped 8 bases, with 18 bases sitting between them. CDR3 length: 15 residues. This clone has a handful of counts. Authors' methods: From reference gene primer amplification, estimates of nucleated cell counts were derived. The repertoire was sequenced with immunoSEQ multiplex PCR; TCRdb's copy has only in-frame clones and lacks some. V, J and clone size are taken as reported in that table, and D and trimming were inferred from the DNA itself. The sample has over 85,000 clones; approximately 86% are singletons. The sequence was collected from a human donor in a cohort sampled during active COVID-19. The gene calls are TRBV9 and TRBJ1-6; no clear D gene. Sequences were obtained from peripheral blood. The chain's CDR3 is CASNREGATYSPLHF. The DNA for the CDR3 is TGTGCCAGCAACCGCGAGGGAGCAACCTATTCACCCCTCCACTTT.